The 3 T cell receptor beta chains presented below share a single source sample, sequenced in a study of radiotherapy plus CTLA-4 blockade in lung cancer. Profiling relied on immunoSEQ multiplex PCR, and the TCRdb table lists in-frame clones only, not all of them. The table lists tens of thousands of clones, about 83% of them singletons, with 13% to 15% in the top ten. The sequencing used peripheral blood, collected from a patient treated with radiotherapy plus ipilimumab. The receptors shown here come from a human donor with non-small cell lung cancer that progressed on radiotherapy plus ipilimumab.

This chain joins TRBV2 and TRBJ1-4; 7 nucleotides agree with TRBD1. V gave up 1 base and J gave up 4 bases; unmatched junction bases: 12. Germline CDR1 is SNHLY and CDR2 is FYNNEI. The length of the CDR3 is 18 residues. CDR3 protein: CASSEVSVRGSGNEKLFF. CDR3 DNA sequence: TGTGCCAGCAGTGAAGTAAGCGTCAGGGGGTCTGGTAATGAAAAACTGTTTTTT.

The rearrangement joins TRBV30 to TRBJ1-2; D gene uncertain. CDR1 is GTSNPN and CDR2 is SVGIG in the germline V gene (reference sequence). The CDR3 loop spans 16 amino acids. V was clipped by 1 base and J by 0 bases, with 15 bases between them. The CDR3 here is CAWSGPRSGANYGYTF. Written as DNA, the CDR3 is TGTGCCTGGAGTGGACCCCGCAGCGGTGCTAACTATGGCTACACCTTC.

The V and J genes are TRBV18 and TRBJ1-2; TRBD1 might be the D (5 bases). In germline, CDR1 is KGHSH, CDR2 LQKENI. The CDR3 consists of 12 residues. The ends were cut back, 6 bases at V and 3 bases at J, with 8 bases in the middle. This CDR3 is CASSGGDYGYTF. For the CDR3, the DNA is TGTGCCAGCTCTGGGGGGGACTATGGCTACACCTTC.